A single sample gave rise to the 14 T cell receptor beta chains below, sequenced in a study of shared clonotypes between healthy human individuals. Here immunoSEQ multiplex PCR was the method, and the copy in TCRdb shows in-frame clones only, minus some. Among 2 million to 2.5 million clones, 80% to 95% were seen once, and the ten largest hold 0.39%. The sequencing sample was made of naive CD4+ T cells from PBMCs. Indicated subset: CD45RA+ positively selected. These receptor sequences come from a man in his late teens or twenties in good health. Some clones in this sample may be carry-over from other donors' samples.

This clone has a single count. The CDR3 coding sequence is TGTGCCAGCAGTGGCGCTTTCTCTGGGGCCAACGTCCTGACTTTC. This sequence encodes CASSGAFSGANVLTF. The V gene is TRBV28, the J gene TRBJ2-6; no firm D call. This CDR3 is 15 amino acids long. From germline, CDR1 is MDHEN and CDR2 SYDVKM. V was shortened by 5 bases and J by 0 bases, with 8 bases between the two germline ends.

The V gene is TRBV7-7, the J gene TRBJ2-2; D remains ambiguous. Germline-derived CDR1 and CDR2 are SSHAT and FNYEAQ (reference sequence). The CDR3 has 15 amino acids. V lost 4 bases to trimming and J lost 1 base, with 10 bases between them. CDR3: CASSSGLLNTGELFF. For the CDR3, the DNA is TGTGCCAGCAGCTCCGGGCTCTTGAACACCGGGGAGCTGTTTTTT. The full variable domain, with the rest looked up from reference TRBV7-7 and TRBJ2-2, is GAGVSQSPRYKVTKRGQDVTLRCDPISSHATLYWYQQALGQGPEFLTYFNYEAQPDKSGLPSDRFSAERPEGSISTLTIQRTEQRDSAMYRCASSSGLLNTGELFFGEGSRLTVL.

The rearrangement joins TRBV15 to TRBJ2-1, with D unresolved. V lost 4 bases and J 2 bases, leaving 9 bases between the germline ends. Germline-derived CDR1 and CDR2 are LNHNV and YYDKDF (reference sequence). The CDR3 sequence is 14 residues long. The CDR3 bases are TGTGCCACCAGCATAGCCTTAACCTACAATGAGCAGTTCTTC. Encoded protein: CATSIALTYNEQFF.

The CDR3 coding sequence is TGTGCCAGTAGTATAGCCCTAACTCTCTATGGCTACACCTTC. Translating gives CASSIALTLYGYTF. The chain joins TRBV19 to TRBJ1-2; D gene uncertain. The CDR3 has 14 residues. CDR1 LNHDA and CDR2 SQIVND come from the germline V gene (reference sequence). Trimming removed 1 base at V and 4 bases at J, with 10 bases between.

In nucleotides, the CDR3 is TGTGCCAGCTATCAATGGGGGGCCGCTGAAGCTTTCTTT. Its protein is CASYQWGAAEAFF. This rearrangement joins TRBV6-5 to TRBJ1-1, with D perhaps matching TRBD1 (6 bases). The germline CDR1 and CDR2 sequences are MNHEY and SVGAGI. The CDR3 runs 13 residues. The V gene lost 8 bases and the J gene lost 6 bases, with 16 bases spanning the gap.

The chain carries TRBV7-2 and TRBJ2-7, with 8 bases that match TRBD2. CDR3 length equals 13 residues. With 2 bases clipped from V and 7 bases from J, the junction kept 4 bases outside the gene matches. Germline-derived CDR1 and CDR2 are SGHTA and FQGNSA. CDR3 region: CASSLFPSGEQYF. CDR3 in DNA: TGTGCCAGCAGCTTATTTCCTAGCGGGGAGCAGTACTTC. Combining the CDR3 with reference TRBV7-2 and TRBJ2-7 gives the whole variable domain GAGVSQSPSNKVTEKGKDVELRCDPISGHTALYWYRQSLGQGLEFLIYFQGNSAPDKSGLPSDRFSAERTGGSVSTLTIQRTQQEDSAVYLCASSLFPSGEQYFGPGTRLTVT.

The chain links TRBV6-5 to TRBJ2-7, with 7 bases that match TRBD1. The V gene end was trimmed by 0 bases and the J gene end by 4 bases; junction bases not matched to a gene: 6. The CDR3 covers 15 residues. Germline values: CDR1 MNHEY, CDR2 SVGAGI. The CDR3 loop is CASSYSWDSHYEQYF. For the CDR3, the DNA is TGTGCCAGCAGTTACTCCTGGGACAGTCATTACGAGCAGTACTTC.

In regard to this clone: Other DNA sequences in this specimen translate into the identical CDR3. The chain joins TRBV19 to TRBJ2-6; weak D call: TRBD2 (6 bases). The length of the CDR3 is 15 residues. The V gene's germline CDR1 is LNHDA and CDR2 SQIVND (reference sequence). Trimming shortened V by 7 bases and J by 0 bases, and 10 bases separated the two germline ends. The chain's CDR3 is CASTAGSSGANVLTF. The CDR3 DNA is TGTGCCAGTACGGCGGGGAGCTCTGGGGCCAACGTCCTGACTTTC.

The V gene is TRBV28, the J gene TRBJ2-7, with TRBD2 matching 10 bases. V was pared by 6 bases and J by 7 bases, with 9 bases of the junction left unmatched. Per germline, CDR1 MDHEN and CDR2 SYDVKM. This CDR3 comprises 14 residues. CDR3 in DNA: TGTGCCAGCAGAGCTAGCGGGGGAGGAGGGGAGCAGTACTTC. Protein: CASRASGGGGEQYF.

The CDR3 loop reads CASSQDVTGGVSGNTIYF. As DNA, the CDR3 is TGTGCCAGCAGCCAAGACGTCACAGGGGGCGTTTCTGGAAACACCATATATTTT. The chain joins TRBV4-2 to TRBJ1-3, with TRBD1 matching over 9 bases. In germline, CDR1 is LGHNA, CDR2 YNFKEQ. The CDR3 covers 18 residues. V shed 0 bases and J 1 base; nucleotides not matched to a gene: 7.

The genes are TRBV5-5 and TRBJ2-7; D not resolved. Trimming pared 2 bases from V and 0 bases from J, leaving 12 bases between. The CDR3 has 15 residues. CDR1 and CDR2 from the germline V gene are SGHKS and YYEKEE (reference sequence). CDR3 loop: CASSLPGRHSYEQYF. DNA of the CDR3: TGTGCCAGCAGCTTACCCGGACGGCACTCCTACGAGCAGTACTTC.

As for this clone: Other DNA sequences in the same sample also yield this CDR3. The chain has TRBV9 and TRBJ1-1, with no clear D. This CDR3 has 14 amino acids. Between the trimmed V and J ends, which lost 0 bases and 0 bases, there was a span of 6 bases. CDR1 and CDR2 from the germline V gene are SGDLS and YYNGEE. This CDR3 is CASSVVSMNTEAFF. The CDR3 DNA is TGTGCCAGCAGCGTAGTAAGCATGAACACTGAAGCTTTCTTT.

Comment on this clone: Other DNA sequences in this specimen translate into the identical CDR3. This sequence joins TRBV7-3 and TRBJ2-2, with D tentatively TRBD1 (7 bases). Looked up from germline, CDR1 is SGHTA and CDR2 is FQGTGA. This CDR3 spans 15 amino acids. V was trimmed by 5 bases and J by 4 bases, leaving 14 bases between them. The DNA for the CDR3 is TGTGCCAGCAGCCCCAGACAGGGAGGCACCGGGGAGCTGTTTTTT. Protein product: CASSPRQGGTGELFF.

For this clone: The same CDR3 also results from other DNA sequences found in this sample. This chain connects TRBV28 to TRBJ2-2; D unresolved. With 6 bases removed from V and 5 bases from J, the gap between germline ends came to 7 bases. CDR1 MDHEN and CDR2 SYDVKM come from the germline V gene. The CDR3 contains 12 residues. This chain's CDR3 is CASRTRTGELFF. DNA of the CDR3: TGTGCCAGCAGAACGAGGACCGGGGAGCTGTTTTTT.